These 22 T cell receptor beta chains were all obtained from the same sample, sequenced in a study of blood T cell repertoires in COVID-19. Some clones are missing from TCRdb's copy, which holds only in-frame ones; the method was immunoSEQ multiplex PCR. This sample has about 54,000 clones; around four fifths occur once, and the top ten carry approximately 5%. The sample comprised peripheral blood. The receptors derive from a human donor in a cohort sampled during active COVID-19.

The chain couples TRBV7-9 to TRBJ2-1, with 9 bases fitting TRBD2. V trimming: 6 bases; J trimming: 13 bases; junction bases outside the gene matches: 22. The CDR3 totals 17 residues. The germline CDR1 and CDR2 sequences are SEHNR and FQNEAQ (reference sequence). The CDR3 DNA reads TGTGCCAGCAGTTCCGCTGCGGGCGGGGGGGCCAGGGATCTACAGTTCTTC. Residues: CASSSAAGGGARDLQFF.

This rearrangement joins TRBV19 to TRBJ2-7; D remains ambiguous. CDR3 length: 12 residues. The V and J ends lost 11 bases and 0 bases respectively, with 11 bases between them. Per germline, CDR1 LNHDA and CDR2 SQIVND (reference sequence). This CDR3 is CAGEVGSYEQYF. CDR3 bases: TGTGCCGGAGAAGTAGGCTCCTACGAGCAGTACTTC. The full variable domain, completed using reference TRBV19 and TRBJ2-7, is DGGITQSPKYLFRKEGQNVTLSCEQNLNHDAMYWYRQDPGQGLRLIYYSQIVNDFQKGDIAEGYSVSREKKESFPLTVTSAQKNPTAFYLCAGEVGSYEQYFGPGTRLTVT.

CDR3 residues: CAISESGKGGRTEAFF. CDR3 sequence (DNA): TGTGCCATCAGTGAGTCCGGGAAGGGCGGAAGAACTGAAGCTTTCTTT. This chain links TRBV10-3 with TRBJ1-1; D is uncertain. Germline V gene lookup returns CDR1 ENHRY and CDR2 SYGVKD. Trimming left V 0 bases short and J 5 bases short, with 16 bases between. The CDR3 is made up of 16 amino acids.

The J gene is TRBJ1-2, the V gene TRBV9; 8 positions match TRBD1. Trimming cost V 2 bases and J 5 bases; bases outside gene matches: 8. CDR3 length: 15 amino acids. Germline CDR1 and CDR2: SGDLS and YYNGEE. CDR3 sequence: CASSVFGQGYYGYTF. CDR3 coding DNA: TGTGCCAGCAGCGTCTTCGGACAGGGCTATTATGGCTACACCTTC.

This clone appeared a single time. This chain connects TRBV6-2 or TRBV6-3 to TRBJ2-1; TRBD2 aligns across 8 bases. Losses at the gene ends were 5 bases for V and 0 bases for J; bases not matched to a gene: 3. The germline gives CDR1 MNHEY, CDR2 SVGEGT. The CDR3 runs to 15 residues. The CDR3 sequence: CASSPLAVSYNEQFF. The CDR3 DNA reads as TGTGCCAGCAGTCCACTAGCGGTCTCCTACAATGAGCAGTTCTTC.

The chain is built from TRBV6-5 and TRBJ1-5, with 7 bases fitting TRBD1. The CDR3 spans 15 residues. Per the germline V gene, CDR1 is MNHEY and CDR2 is SVGAGI. The V and J ends lost 6 bases and 7 bases, in that order; junction bases with no gene match: 12. This CDR3 is CASRLRDREGQPQHF. The DNA for the CDR3 is TGTGCCAGCAGACTCCGGGACAGAGAGGGCCAGCCCCAGCATTTT.

This chain links TRBV7-8 with TRBJ1-6, with 9 positions matching TRBD1. CDR3 size: 15 residues. CDR1 and CDR2 (germline): SGHVS, FQNEAQ. The ends lost 2 bases at V and 9 bases at J; junction bases unmatched: 5. CDR3 amino acids: CASSLMGQGLSPLHF. CDR3 nucleotides: TGTGCCAGCAGCTTAATGGGACAGGGACTTTCACCCCTCCACTTT.

This clone was recorded only once. The chain uses TRBV5-1 and TRBJ1-1, with TRBD1 matching over 8 bases. The V segment lost 2 bases and the J segment 5 bases; nucleotides outside the gene matches: 11. The CDR3 is 16 amino acids. Germline CDR1 reads SGHRS; CDR2 reads YFSETQ. The CDR3 spells CASSFQGQGRETEAFF. Written as DNA, the CDR3 is TGCGCCAGCAGCTTCCAAGGACAGGGTCGGGAAACTGAAGCTTTCTTT.

The CDR3 protein is CASAREVNSPLHF. The DNA for the CDR3 is TGTGCCAGCGCCAGGGAGGTTAATTCACCCCTCCACTTT. The chain joins TRBV9 to TRBJ1-6, with a possible D match to TRBD1 (5 bases). Trimming pared 7 bases from V and 6 bases from J, leaving 11 bases between. Germline CDR1 and CDR2: SGDLS and YYNGEE. The CDR3 runs 13 residues.

The chain is built from TRBV27 and TRBJ2-7; perhaps TRBD2 as D (7 bases). Between the trimmed V and J ends, which lost 3 bases and 2 bases, there was a span of 17 bases. The CDR3 totals 16 residues. Germline V CDR1 and CDR2: MNHEY, SMNVEV (reference sequence). DNA of the CDR3: TGTGCCAGCAGTTTTAAGGGGGGGGGCCTGACCTACGAGCAGTACTTC. This gives the protein CASSFKGGGLTYEQYF.

This chain connects TRBV6-2 or TRBV6-3 to TRBJ1-2; 10 nucleotides align to TRBD1. CDR1 MNHEY and CDR2 SVGEGT come from the germline V gene. CDR3 length equals 16 residues. V shed 2 bases and J 4 bases; nucleotides not matched to a gene: 7. As DNA, the CDR3 is TGTGCCAGCAGTTACAAGCGGACAGGGGGAGGCTATGGCTACACCTTC. Its translation: CASSYKRTGGGYGYTF.

The sample holds a few counts of this clone. J is TRBJ1-5 and V is TRBV12-3 or TRBV12-4; the D gene is possibly TRBD1 (5 bases). The V and J ends lost 3 bases and 7 bases respectively, with 10 bases between them. This CDR3 is built from 13 residues. CDR3 sequence reads: CASSFRGEQPQHF. CDR3 nucleotides: TGTGCCAGCAGTTTTCGGGGGGAGCAGCCCCAGCATTTT.

The CDR3 protein is CASGLVLSLTGSYGYTF. The CDR3 nucleotides read TGTGCTAGTGGTTTGGTACTAAGCTTGACAGGGAGTTATGGCTACACCTTC. The chain links TRBV12-5 to TRBJ1-2, with 7 positions matching TRBD1. Germline lookup yields CDR1 LGHNT and CDR2 FRNRAP. CDR3 length: 17 amino acids. V lost 0 bases to trimming and J lost 5 bases; unmatched junction nucleotides: 12.

The chain recombines TRBV29-1 with TRBJ2-7; 10 nucleotides match TRBD1. The CDR3 is made up of 13 amino acids. CDR1 is SQVTM and CDR2 is ANQGSEA in the germline V gene. V trimming: 6 bases; J trimming: 5 bases; junction bases outside the gene matches: 7. The DNA for the CDR3 is TGCAGCGTCCTGACAGGGGGCAACAACGAGCAGTACTTC. Residues: CSVLTGGNNEQYF.

The sample holds one count of this clone. The CDR3 protein is CASSLAVDRGHQPQHF. As DNA, the CDR3 is TGTGCCAGCAGCTTAGCCGTCGACAGGGGGCATCAGCCCCAGCATTTT. V and J are TRBV7-2 and TRBJ1-5, with TRBD1 identical over 10 bases. The germline V gene encodes CDR1 SGHTA and CDR2 FQGNSA. The CDR3 spans 16 residues. The ends lost 0 bases at V and 5 bases at J; junction bases unmatched: 4.

The V gene is TRBV6-5, the J gene TRBJ2-5; a possible D gene is TRBD1 (5 bases). Trimming shortened V by 6 bases and J by 4 bases, and 15 bases separated the two germline ends. The CDR3 sequence is 14 residues long. The germline V gene has CDR1 MNHEY and CDR2 SVGAGI. CDR3 in amino acids: CASRPQGTPETQYF. The CDR3 DNA sequence: TGTGCCAGCAGACCTCAGGGAACCCCAGAGACCCAGTACTTC.

This chain joins TRBV6-5 and TRBJ1-1, with 7 bases matching TRBD1. With 3 bases clipped from V and 3 bases from J, the junction kept 7 bases outside the gene matches. The CDR3 extends over 15 amino acids. The germline V gene has CDR1 MNHEY and CDR2 SVGAGI. This CDR3 is CASSYNEGAYTEAFF. CDR3 bases: TGTGCCAGCAGTTATAACGAGGGGGCCTACACTGAAGCTTTCTTT.

The chain has TRBV2 and TRBJ2-5; D uncertain. This CDR3 has 13 amino acids. With 3 bases removed from V and 4 bases from J, the gap between germline ends came to 9 bases. Germline CDR1 reads SNHLY; CDR2 reads FYNNEI. CDR3 amino acids: CASSDLRRETQYF. CDR3 DNA sequence: TGTGCCAGCAGTGACCTCCGGAGAGAGACCCAGTACTTC.

J is TRBJ2-7 and V is TRBV6-5; D may be TRBD2 (5 bases). From germline, CDR1 is MNHEY and CDR2 SVGAGI. V lost 6 bases and J 2 bases, leaving 8 bases between the germline ends. The CDR3 consists of 12 residues. This CDR3 is CASRRTPYEQYF. In nucleotides, the CDR3 is TGTGCCAGCAGACGGACTCCCTACGAGCAGTACTTC.

V and J are TRBV12-3 or TRBV12-4 and TRBJ1-2; D is undetermined. Trimming stripped 7 bases from V and 5 bases from J, with 8 bases between. The CDR3 sequence is 11 residues long. Here the CDR3 DNA reads TGTGCCAGCACCGCGGGGTATGGCTACACCTTC. This encodes CASTAGYGYTF.

The V and J genes are TRBV6-5 and TRBJ1-5, with TRBD1 matching over 8 bases. Losses at the gene ends were 5 bases for V and 5 bases for J; bases not matched to a gene: 5. The germline V gene has CDR1 MNHEY and CDR2 SVGAGI. This CDR3 region has 14 residues. The CDR3 loop is CASSTDRGYQPQHF. The CDR3 DNA reads as TGTGCCAGCAGTACCGACAGGGGATATCAGCCCCAGCATTTT.

In DNA form, the CDR3 reads TGTGCCAGCAGGTACCAGACAGGGGTAAATGGCTACACCTTC. It is translated as CASRYQTGVNGYTF. This chain connects TRBV11-3 to TRBJ1-2, with 8 bases matching TRBD1. CDR1 SGHNT and CDR2 YENEEA come from the germline V gene. The length of the CDR3 is 14 residues. After removal of 6 bases from V and 6 bases from J, the junction contained 9 bases not matched to a gene.